This is a list of T cell receptor beta chains from one sample in a study of siplizumab effects on memory and regulatory T cells. Some clones are missing from TCRdb's copy, which holds only in-frame ones; the method was immunoSEQ multiplex PCR. The repertoire holds some 90,000 clones, with 70% to 90% as singletons. The sequenced sample was CD4+ T cells sorted from blood. These receptors originate from a human donor in good health. The CDR3 runs from the conserved cysteine through the conserved F or W. Each record gives: clone size, V gene, J gene, D gene, CDR3 DNA, CDR3 protein. A D gene is named only where the DNA matches it firmly. Expanded clones get a size class; other rows say once, few or many, or leave the size out.

>.|TRBV27|TRBJ2-2|TRBD2
TGTGCCAGCAGTTTATTAGGGCTAGCGGGAGGGCCCACCGGGGAGCTGTTTTTT
CASSLLGLAGGPTGELFF
>.|TRBV11-3|TRBJ2-3|.
TGTGCCAGTCAATCCCCGGCGGGGCTCACAGATACGCAGTATTTT
CASQSPAGLTDTQYF
>.|TRBV7-3|TRBJ2-5|.
TGTGCCAGCAGCCAAACGTTAGCCGGGACCCAGTACTTC
CASSQTLAGTQYF
>once|TRBV19|TRBJ2-7|TRBD1
TGTGCCAGTAGTACTAACAGGGGGTCCTCCTACGAGCAGTACTTC
CASSTNRGSSYEQYF
>.|TRBV19|TRBJ2-7|.
TGTGCCAGTAGTATTACAGGGAGAATCCACGAGCAGTACTTC
CASSITGRIHEQYF
>.|TRBV18|TRBJ1-2|TRBD1
TGTGCCAGCTCGCAAATTGCTACGGGACAGGCCGCCTCTGGCTACACCTTC
CASSQIATGQAASGYTF
>.|TRBV7-9|TRBJ2-5|.
TGTGCCAGCAGCTTAATTGGGGAAGAGACCCAGTACTTC
CASSLIGEETQYF
>.|TRBV5-1|TRBJ2-1|TRBD2
TGCGCCAGCAGCTTGCTTGCGGGAGAGGGGGAGCAGTTCTTC
CASSLLAGEGEQFF
>.|TRBV29-1|TRBJ2-5|.
TGCAGCGTAAAGGGGGGGGAAGAGACCCAGTACTTC
CSVKGGEETQYF
>.|TRBV5-6|TRBJ1-1|.
TGTGCCAGCAGCTTGTGGAGTGCGGGGGCTTTCTTT
CASSLWSAGAFF
>.|TRBV5-1|TRBJ2-2|.
TGCGCCAGCAGCCAAGGGACCCAACTGAACACCGGGGAGCTGTTTTTT
CASSQGTQLNTGELFF
>.|TRBV10-3|TRBJ2-3|.
TGTGCCATCAGCCCCAGGGCCGGCACAGATACGCAGTATTTT
CAISPRAGTDTQYF
>.|TRBV11-2|TRBJ2-2|.
TGTGCCAGCAGCTTAGAGATCGCGAACACCGGGGAGCTGTTTTTT
CASSLEIANTGELFF
>once|TRBV19|TRBJ2-1|.
TGTGCCAGTAGTATTACAGCCGGCAATGAGCAGTTCTTC
CASSITAGNEQFF
>.|TRBV18|TRBJ2-7|TRBD2
TGTGCCAGCTCACCTACTCCTCGAGCGGGGCAACCTTACTACGAGCAGTACTTC
CASSPTPRAGQPYYEQYF
>few|TRBV4-1|TRBJ1-5|.
TGCGCCAGCAGCCAAGATTTGAACAATCAGCCCCAGCATTTT
CASSQDLNNQPQHF
>.|TRBV10-3|TRBJ2-7|.
TGTGCCACTCGTGGTGACGTCAGCTCCTACGAGCAGTACTTC
CATRGDVSSYEQYF
>.|TRBV6-5|TRBJ1-4|.
TGTGCCAGCAGTTACGAGGCAGCAACTAATGAAAAACTGTTTTTT
CASSYEAATNEKLFF
>.|TRBV4-2|TRBJ2-5|TRBD2
TGTGCCAGCAGCCGACTAGCGGGAGGGCGGGAGACCCAGTACTTC
CASSRLAGGRETQYF
>.|TRBV5-4|TRBJ2-1|.
TGTGCCAGCAGCTTCCGCGGAGGGCACGTTGAGCAGTTCTTC
CASSFRGGHVEQFF
>.|TRBV14|TRBJ1-1|.
TGTGCCAGCAGCCAAGACATAGGAAACCAGAACACTGAAGCTTTCTTT
CASSQDIGNQNTEAFF
>.|TRBV10-3|TRBJ1-5|TRBD1
TGTGCCATCAGCCGGACAGGGCCAACTAATAGCAATCAGCCCCAGCATTTT
CAISRTGPTNSNQPQHF
>.|TRBV5-4|TRBJ2-3|.
TGTGCCAGCAGCCAGTACTCGTCTAGCACAGATACGCAGTATTTT
CASSQYSSSTDTQYF
>.|TRBV7-2|TRBJ2-5|.
TGTGCCAGCAGCTTAGGGGGGACTGGTCAAGAGACCCAGTACTTC
CASSLGGTGQETQYF
>.|TRBV9|TRBJ2-3|TRBD1
TGTGCCAGCAGCCCGCGACAGGGGGTTCTCCCAGATACGCAGTATTTT
CASSPRQGVLPDTQYF
>.|TRBV30|TRBJ1-2|.
TGTGCCGGGGCCCTACCCATCTATGGCTACACCTTC
CAGALPIYGYTF
>.|TRBV6-1|TRBJ2-3|TRBD1
TGTGCCAGCAGTGAATGGGGTAGGGGGCCTACAGATACGCAGTATTTT
CASSEWGRGPTDTQYF
>.|TRBV7-3|TRBJ1-2|.
TGTGCCAGCAGTTCGACAGGAGGTGACTATGGCTACACCTTC
CASSSTGGDYGYTF
>.|TRBV28|TRBJ1-1|.
TGTGCCAGCAGGCTACGACAGTACAACACTGAAGCTTTCTTT
CASRLRQYNTEAFF
>.|TRBV29-1|TRBJ1-1|.
TGCAGCGTTGATGCTGGCCAAGCATTGAACACTGAAGCTTTCTTT
CSVDAGQALNTEAFF
>.|TRBV10-3|TRBJ1-5|.
TGTGCCATCAGTGTGGAGAGGAGCAATCAGCCCCAGCATTTT
CAISVERSNQPQHF
>once|TRBV11-3|TRBJ2-7|TRBD1
TGTGCCAGCAGCGTCGACAGGGGGCCCTTCGAGCAGTACTTC
CASSVDRGPFEQYF
>.|TRBV7-9|TRBJ1-6|.
TGTGCCAGCAGTACAGGGAATAATTCACCCCTCCACTTT
CASSTGNNSPLHF
>.|TRBV28|TRBJ1-3|TRBD1
TGTGCCAGCAGTTTATACCCCGATCTCAATGACAGGGGGACTGGAAACACCATATATTTT
CASSLYPDLNDRGTGNTIYF
>once|TRBV9|TRBJ2-1|TRBD2
TGTGCCAGCAGCGGGACTAGCGGGATATACAATGAGCAGTTCTTC
CASSGTSGIYNEQFF
>.|TRBV6-1|TRBJ2-2|.
TGTGCCAGCAGCCTCCGGACCAAAACCGGGGAGCTGTTTTTT
CASSLRTKTGELFF
>.|TRBV7-9|TRBJ1-1|.
TGTGCCAGCAGCTTTGAGGACATCGGAGCTTTCTTT
CASSFEDIGAFF